These 5 T cell receptor beta chains were all obtained from the same sample, sequenced in a study of blood T cell repertoires in COVID-19. Produced via immunoSEQ multiplex PCR; TCRdb's table is partial and in-frame only. The table has 110,000 to 150,000 clones, roughly 80% seen once. The material sequenced was peripheral blood. The receptor set was obtained from a woman of 80 years or more in a cohort sampled during active or convalescent COVID-19.

The genes are TRBV12-3 or TRBV12-4 and TRBJ2-7, with 9 bases aligning to TRBD1. CDR3 length equals 13 residues. V gave up 3 bases and J gave up 6 bases; unmatched junction bases: 3. The CDR3 nucleotides are TGTGCCAGCAGTTTGACAGGGGGTGGCGAGCAGTACTTC. As protein: CASSLTGGGEQYF.

This clone was seen once. The chain employs TRBV20-1 and TRBJ2-7, with 7 bases that match TRBD1. The CDR3 is 11 residues long. J lost 5 bases, V lost 5 bases, and 3 bases had no gene match. Germline values: CDR1 DFQATT, CDR2 SNEGSKA (reference sequence). The DNA of the CDR3 is TGCAGTGCTGGGACAGCGGACGAGCAGTACTTC. It translates to CSAGTADEQYF.

The rearrangement uses TRBV5-1 and TRBJ1-3; D remains ambiguous. Looked up from germline, CDR1 is SGHRS and CDR2 is YFSETQ. Trimming cost V 0 bases and J 4 bases, with 5 bases left between them. The CDR3 sequence is 13 residues long. This chain's CDR3 is CASSLGLGNTIYF. In DNA, the CDR3 is TGCGCCAGCAGCTTGGGGCTCGGAAACACCATATATTTT.

This chain links TRBV6-5 with TRBJ1-1, with 7 bases identical to TRBD1. V lost 6 bases and J lost 5; bases outside the gene matches: 12. The CDR3 is 15 amino acids. Germline V gives CDR1 MNHEY, CDR2 SVGAGI. As DNA, the CDR3 is TGTGCCAGCAGACCTAGACAGGGTTCATTAACTGAAGCTTTCTTT. As protein: CASRPRQGSLTEAFF.

This chain connects TRBV19 to TRBJ1-2; 7 bases agree with TRBD1. Unmatched junction bases numbered 2, after V lost 6 bases and J lost 1 base. Per germline, CDR1 LNHDA and CDR2 SQIVND (reference sequence). CDR3 length: 13 residues. The CDR3 sequence: CASRTGINYGYTF. CDR3 nucleotide sequence: TGTGCCAGTAGGACAGGGATTAACTATGGCTACACCTTC.